The clone carrying this T cell receptor (beta chain) was seen repeatedly, ten times or more. Antigen specificity is unknown. Germline V gene data show CDR1 as SGHTA and CDR2 as FQGNSA. The CDR3 consists of 14 residues. Trimming took 0 bases from V and 4 from J, leaving 8 bases between them. This sample is drawn from a study of T cell repertoires in cytomegalovirus infection. Study as a whole: Public TCR beta signatures were indicative of both CMV infection and a matching HLA type.

Study-wide results and caveats: What dominated the ex vivo response were HLA-C-restricted CMV-specific TCR beta clonotypes.

TCRdb reprocessed the reads with MiXCR, giving one entry per CDR3 protein. Here the sample spans some 400,000 distinct CDR3 sequences, under 40% being singletons. The chain combines TRBV7-2 with TRBJ2-3; D is unclear. Sequencing was performed on PBMCs. This clonotype was sampled from a human donor in good health (CMV status not recorded). Some clones in this sample may be carry-over from other donors' samples. DNA for the CDR3: TGTGCCAGCAGCTTAGCGGGCAGACCAGATACGCAGTATTTT. Its protein product is CASSLAGRPDTQYF.